Following are 25 T cell receptor beta chains from one sample sequenced in a study of OX40 agonist ivuxolimab in advanced cancers. Data came from immunoSEQ multiplex PCR; TCRdb stores just in-frame clones and leaves some out. The sample contains tens of thousands of clones, 70% to 90% of which appear only once. This specimen was CD4+ or CD8+ T cells sorted from blood, taken in a trial of the OX40 agonist ivuxolimab. Every receptor here comes from an adult with an advanced solid tumor such as melanoma, head and neck, liver or kidney cancer.

This chain joins TRBV28 and TRBJ2-1; 12 nucleotides match TRBD2. The J segment lost 6 bases and the V segment lost 7 bases, leaving 7 bases of the junction unmatched. CDR1 and CDR2 from the germline V gene are MDHEN and SYDVKM. The CDR3 sequence is 15 residues long. CDR3 sequence reads: CASTPGLAGFNEQFF. The DNA of the CDR3 is TGTGCCAGCACCCCAGGACTAGCGGGATTCAATGAGCAGTTCTTC.

This sequence joins TRBV6-5 and TRBJ1-1; D not resolved. This CDR3 contains 11 residues. Germline V lookup: CDR1 MNHEY, CDR2 SVGAGI. The germline V and J ends were trimmed by 7 bases and 7 bases, with 10 bases remaining between them. CDR3 DNA sequence: TGTGCCAGCACTCGCGGGGATGAAGCTTTCTTT. Translated, it gives CASTRGDEAFF.

On this clone itself: Other DNA sequences of this sample code for an identical CDR3. The chain joins TRBV28 to TRBJ2-2; no reliable D call. V was clipped by 2 bases and J by 7 bases, with 2 bases between them. Germline-derived CDR1 and CDR2 are MDHEN and SYDVKM. The CDR3 runs 11 residues. CDR3 sequence reads: CASSLSGELFF. CDR3 nucleotides: TGTGCCAGCAGTTTAAGCGGGGAGCTGTTTTTT. The whole variable domain, filled in from reference TRBV28 and TRBJ2-2, reads DVKVTQSSRYLVKRTGEKVFLECVQDMDHENMFWYRQDPGLGLRLIYFSYDVKMKEKGDIPEGYSVSREKKERFSLILESASTNQTSMYLCASSLSGELFFGEGSRLTVL.

The CDR3 nucleotides read TGCGCCAGCAGCGGGATAACAGGGGGCGATCAGACAGATACGCAGTATTTT. Protein product: CASSGITGGDQTDTQYF. The V call is TRBV4-1, the J call TRBJ2-3; 9 positions match TRBD1. The CDR3 sequence is 17 residues long. Germline CDR1 is MGHRA and CDR2 is YSYEKL. V trimming: 5 bases; J trimming: 3 bases; junction bases outside the gene matches: 12.

The chain employs TRBV5-6 and TRBJ1-3; D might be TRBD1 (6 bases). The germline V gene has CDR1 SGHDT and CDR2 YYEEEE. The CDR3 length is 17 residues. V shed 2 bases and J shed 4 bases, with 19 bases lying between them. CDR3 sequence: CASSFGLRGIIGNTIYF. CDR3 nucleotide sequence: TGTGCCAGCAGCTTCGGCCTCAGGGGAATAATCGGAAACACCATATATTTT.

The gene calls are TRBV7-2 and TRBJ2-1, with D possibly being TRBD1 (5 bases). CDR1 SGHTA and CDR2 FQGNSA come from the germline V gene. V lost 1 base to trimming and J lost 8 bases, with 12 bases between them. This CDR3 is built from 14 residues. In DNA form, the CDR3 reads TGTGCCAGCAGCTTAGTTGCCAGGGCGGATGAGCAGTTCTTC. Translated: CASSLVARADEQFF.

The chain carries TRBV5-1 and TRBJ1-4; TRBD1 agrees at 8 bases. The CDR3 has 17 residues. Germline V CDR1 and CDR2: SGHRS, YFSETQ. The ends lost 3 bases at V and 10 bases at J; junction bases unmatched: 17. Written as DNA, the CDR3 is TGCGCCAGCAGCTGGGGGGACAGGAACAACGTACCAAGAAAACTGTTTTTT. This sequence encodes CASSWGDRNNVPRKLFF.

This clone was seen just once. The chain has TRBV11-2 and TRBJ2-7, with 7 bases identical to TRBD2. Germline V gives CDR1 SGHAT, CDR2 FQNNGV. J gave up 6 bases and V 3 bases, and 8 bases lay outside the gene matches. This CDR3 is 14 amino acids long. CDR3 sequence (DNA): TGTGCCAGCAGCTTCGCGGGAGTGGGTCCCGAGCAGTACTTC. Its translation: CASSFAGVGPEQYF.

V is TRBV6-4 and J is TRBJ2-1; tentative D call: TRBD2 (6 bases). Germline-derived CDR1 and CDR2 are MRHNA and SNTAGT. CDR3 length equals 16 residues. The V end lost 2 bases, the J end lost 3 bases, and 14 bases lay between the germline ends. The CDR3, as DNA: TGTGCCAGCAGTGACACCGCCACTAGCTACTACAATGAGCAGTTCTTC. This encodes CASSDTATSYYNEQFF.

V usage is TRBV2 and J usage is TRBJ2-7; possibly TRBD1 for D (5 bases). This CDR3 spans 18 amino acids. Trimming took 1 base from V and 3 from J, leaving 22 bases between them. CDR1 SNHLY and CDR2 FYNNEI come from the germline V gene. The CDR3 spells CASSEGGRRARVNYEQYF. CDR3 coding DNA: TGTGCCAGCAGTGAAGGAGGCCGCAGGGCCCGGGTAAACTACGAGCAGTACTTC.

The chain has TRBV13 and TRBJ2-3; the D gene is possibly TRBD2 (6 bases). The V gene's germline CDR1 is PRHDT and CDR2 FYEKMQ (reference sequence). V was cut by 5 bases and J by 6 bases, with 18 bases left in between. This CDR3 contains 15 residues. CDR3 nucleotides: TGTGCCAGCAGCCTCGGGGCCGTACGGGGGGATACGCAGTATTTT. Translating gives CASSLGAVRGDTQYF.

V usage is TRBV7-5 and J usage is TRBJ2-5. TRBV7-5 corresponds to a pseudogene. The CDR3 sequence is 15 residues long. The CDR3 sequence is CARSSTIDPQETQYF. The CDR3 region has the DNA TGTGCCAGAAGCTCGACGATTGACCCCCAAGAGACCCAGTACTTC.

CDR3: CASSPTSVVSSYEQYF. In DNA form, the CDR3 reads TGTGCCAGCAGCCCAACTAGCGTGGTTAGCTCCTACGAGCAGTACTTC. This chain links TRBV11-1 with TRBJ2-7; 7 bases match TRBD2. The CDR3 consists of 16 residues. Germline V gives CDR1 SGHAT, CDR2 FQDESV (reference sequence). V shed 5 bases and J 0 bases; nucleotides not matched to a gene: 10. Looking up the rest from reference TRBV11-1 and TRBJ2-7 gives the full variable domain: EAEVAQSPRYKITEKSQAVAFWCDPISGHATLYWYRQILGQGPELLVQFQDESVVDDSQLPKDRFSAERLKGVDSTLKIQPAELGDSAMYLCASSPTSVVSSYEQYFGPGTRLTVT.

This rearrangement joins TRBV28 to TRBJ2-1; 14 bases map to TRBD2. With 2 bases clipped from V and 5 bases from J, the junction kept 2 bases outside the gene matches. In germline, CDR1 is MDHEN, CDR2 SYDVKM. The CDR3 is 16 amino acids. CDR3 protein: CASSLGGLAGDNEQFF. The CDR3 coding sequence is TGTGCCAGCAGTTTAGGGGGACTAGCGGGGGACAATGAGCAGTTCTTC.

This chain connects TRBV10-2 to TRBJ1-1; weak D call: TRBD1 (5 bases). In germline, CDR1 is WSHSY, CDR2 SAAADI. V lost 6 bases and J 1 base, leaving 15 bases between the germline ends. The CDR3 totals 15 residues. The CDR3 protein is CASRGGRVSNTEAFF. The CDR3 DNA sequence: TGCGCCAGCAGGGGGGGGAGGGTTTCGAACACTGAAGCTTTCTTT.

V is TRBV28 and J is TRBJ2-7; 11 bases fit TRBD2. V trimming: 5 bases; J trimming: 7 bases; junction bases outside the gene matches: 16. The germline CDR1 and CDR2 sequences are MDHEN and SYDVKM. The CDR3 is made up of 17 amino acids. CDR3: CASSPNAPGLAGWEQYF. CDR3 DNA: TGTGCCAGCAGTCCAAACGCCCCCGGACTAGCGGGTTGGGAGCAGTACTTC.

The V and J genes are TRBV19 and TRBJ2-1; D is ambiguous. The V gene's germline CDR1 is LNHDA and CDR2 SQIVND (reference sequence). This CDR3 is built from 14 residues. V lost 5 bases and J lost 4, with 12 bases in between. The CDR3, as DNA: TGTGCCAGTAGTGCCCAGACTGTGTACAATGAGCAGTTCTTC. Its protein is CASSAQTVYNEQFF.

The chain couples TRBV28 to TRBJ2-5; 11 bases match TRBD2. This CDR3 contains 14 residues. Germline V lookup: CDR1 MDHEN, CDR2 SYDVKM. After removal of 5 bases from V and 11 bases from J, the junction contained 10 bases not matched to a gene. The CDR3 region has the DNA TGTGCCAGCAGTCCGACTAGCGGGACTAGGGAGCAGTACTTC. Protein product: CASSPTSGTREQYF.

This clone has only a few counts. The gene calls are TRBV5-1 and TRBJ1-3, with D tentatively TRBD1 (6 bases). Trimming left V 3 bases short and J 0 bases short, with 13 bases between. Germline CDR1 SGHRS, CDR2 YFSETQ. This CDR3 spans 16 amino acids. The CDR3 is CASSSGAGHSGNTIYF. DNA of the CDR3: TGCGCCAGCAGCTCGGGGGCTGGGCACTCTGGAAACACCATATATTTT.

This clone came up once. The V and J genes are TRBV27 and TRBJ1-2, with D hard to call. V was cut by 10 bases and J by 4 bases, with 10 bases left in between. Germline V gives CDR1 MNHEY, CDR2 SMNVEV (reference sequence). This CDR3 contains 11 residues. The CDR3, as DNA: TGTGCCACCCTAACAGTCTATGGCTACACCTTC. This gives the protein CATLTVYGYTF.

The chain joins TRBV2 to TRBJ1-6; weak D call: TRBD1 (5 bases). Trimming pared 3 bases from V and 6 bases from J, leaving 9 bases between. CDR3 length: 14 residues. Germline CDR1 SNHLY, CDR2 FYNNEI. CDR3: CASSDIRVNSPLHF. The CDR3 DNA reads TGTGCCAGCAGTGATATCAGGGTTAATTCACCCCTCCACTTT. Drawing the rest from reference TRBV2 and TRBJ1-6, the complete variable domain is EPEVTQTPSHQVTQMGQEVILRCVPISNHLYFYWYRQILGQKVEFLVSFYNNEISEKSEIFDDQFSVERPDGSNFTLKIRSTKLEDSAMYFCASSDIRVNSPLHFGNGTRLTVT.

The rearrangement joins TRBV14 to TRBJ2-5, with 10 bases lining up with TRBD2. The V gene's germline CDR1 is SGHDN and CDR2 FVKESK. Unmatched junction bases numbered 18, after V lost 0 bases and J lost 11 bases. This CDR3 spans 18 amino acids. The CDR3 coding sequence is TGTGCCAGCAGCCAAGATTCCCAGCGGGAGGGCCCGATAAAAAAGCAGTACTTC. Translated, it gives CASSQDSQREGPIKKQYF. Combining the CDR3 with reference TRBV14 and TRBJ2-5 gives the whole variable domain EAGVTQFPSHSVIEKGQTVTLRCDPISGHDNLYWYRRVMGKEIKFLLHFVKESKQDESGMPNNRFLAERTGGTYSTLKVQPAELEDSGVYFCASSQDSQREGPIKKQYFGPGTRLLVL.

V and J are TRBV28 and TRBJ2-3; either TRBD1 or TRBD2 may supply D (5 bases each). The CDR3 spans 13 residues. The V gene's germline CDR1 is MDHEN and CDR2 SYDVKM. V lost 8 bases to trimming and J lost 1 base, with 10 bases between them. CDR3 loop: CASQRGGTDTQYF. In DNA, the CDR3 is TGTGCCAGCCAAAGGGGAGGCACAGATACGCAGTATTTT.

The chain uses TRBV6-1 and TRBJ2-7; 10 bases line up with TRBD2. Per the germline V gene, CDR1 is MNHNS and CDR2 is SASEGT. V trimming: 6 bases; J trimming: 6 bases; junction bases outside the gene matches: 2. CDR3 size: 12 residues. The CDR3 reads CASRSGRGEQYF. The CDR3 coding sequence is TGTGCCAGCAGAAGCGGGAGGGGCGAGCAGTACTTC.

The chain joins TRBV15 to TRBJ2-3; D remains ambiguous. Deletions cut 5 bases from V and 0 bases from J, with 12 bases between. The CDR3 extends over 15 amino acids. The germline V gene encodes CDR1 LNHNV and CDR2 YYDKDF (reference sequence). CDR3 nucleotide sequence: TGTGCCACCAGCGACTCCCCTACTAGCACAGATACGCAGTATTTT. Protein sequence: CATSDSPTSTDTQYF.